This section outlines one TCR beta chain sequence together with its context. CDR3 size: 14 residues. Germline lookup yields CDR1 GTSNPN and CDR2 SVGIG (reference sequence). With V trimmed by 5 bases and J by 2 bases, 4 bases remained unmatched. The source of the sample is a study of OX40 agonist ivuxolimab in advanced cancers. Assay: immunoSEQ multiplex PCR; the TCRdb copy retains only in-frame clones and omits some. The sample records around 56,000 clones, approximately 82% being singletons. This clonotype was sampled from an adult with an advanced solid tumor such as melanoma, head and neck, liver or kidney cancer. The sample was CD4+ or CD8+ T cells sorted from blood, taken in a trial of the OX40 agonist ivuxolimab. The rearrangement joins TRBV30 to TRBJ2-2; 8 nucleotides line up with TRBD1. The CDR3 sequence: CAWGQGFNTGELFF. CDR3 nucleotides: TGTGCCTGGGGACAGGGATTTAACACCGGGGAGCTGTTTTTT.